These 26 T cell receptor beta chains share one sample of origin, sequenced in a study of OX40 agonist ivuxolimab in advanced cancers. Assay: immunoSEQ multiplex PCR; the TCRdb copy retains only in-frame clones and omits some. The table lists some 99,000 clones, roughly 88% of them singletons. The sequencing here drew on CD4+ or CD8+ T cells sorted from blood, taken in a trial of the OX40 agonist ivuxolimab. The source is an adult with an advanced solid tumor such as melanoma, head and neck, liver or kidney cancer.

The chain joins TRBV18 to TRBJ2-2; maybe TRBD1 (5 bases). The V end was cut by 6 bases, the J end by 3 bases, with 11 bases between. Germline CDR1 and CDR2: KGHSH and LQKENI. There are 14 residues in the CDR3. The CDR3 loop reads CASSSQGDTGELFF. In DNA form, the CDR3 reads TGTGCCAGCTCCTCCCAGGGTGACACCGGGGAGCTGTTTTTT. Looking up the rest from reference TRBV18 and TRBJ2-2 gives the full variable domain: NAGVMQNPRHLVRRRGQEARLRCSPMKGHSHVYWYRQLPEEGLKFMVYLQKENIIDESGMPKERFSAEFPKEGPSILRIQQVVRGDSAAYFCASSSQGDTGELFFGEGSRLTVL.

The V call is TRBV6-6, the J call TRBJ1-1, with D tentatively TRBD1 (5 bases). This CDR3 spans 15 amino acids. Per germline, CDR1 MNHNY and CDR2 SVGAGI (reference sequence). Trimming took 1 base from V and 5 from J, leaving 14 bases between them. The CDR3 spells CASSYLSGTRTEAFF. The CDR3 DNA follows: TGTGCCAGCAGTTACTTATCAGGGACGAGGACTGAAGCTTTCTTT.

V usage is TRBV29-1 and J usage is TRBJ2-6; 7 positions agree with TRBD2. The ends lost 3 bases at V and 1 base at J; junction bases unmatched: 3. Germline CDR1 reads SQVTM; CDR2 reads ANQGSEA. CDR3 length: 15 residues. The CDR3 sequence is CSVEGGVSGANVLTF. The CDR3 DNA reads as TGCAGCGTTGAGGGGGGGGTTTCTGGGGCCAACGTCCTGACTTTC.

V and J are TRBV4-3 and TRBJ2-1; 7 nucleotides align to TRBD1. After removal of 0 bases from V and 7 bases from J, the junction contained 18 bases not matched to a gene. CDR1 is LGHNA, CDR2 YSLEER, per germline. CDR3 length: 19 residues. For the CDR3, the DNA is TGCGCCAGCAGCCAAGATGTAAGAGACAGGGTGATATCTGAAAATGAGCAGTTCTTC. Encoded protein: CASSQDVRDRVISENEQFF.

In nucleotides, the CDR3 is TGTGCCAGCTCGGGCGGGGGGGGAAATAGCCCCTACAATGAGCAGTTCTTC. Translation gives CASSGGGGNSPYNEQFF. The chain has TRBV18 and TRBJ2-1, with TRBD2 matching 9 bases. The CDR3 consists of 17 residues. V was clipped by 6 bases and J by 2 bases; unmatched bases: 11. Germline loops: CDR1 KGHSH, CDR2 LQKENI.

V is TRBV6-1 and J is TRBJ1-2; D is unresolved. V gave up 2 bases and J gave up 1 base, with 8 bases separating them. The germline CDR1 and CDR2 sequences are MNHNS and SASEGT. The CDR3 covers 14 residues. The CDR3 nucleotides are TGTGCCAGCAGTGAACTACAGCTTAACTATGGCTACACCTTC. This encodes CASSELQLNYGYTF.

The gene calls are TRBV6-1 and TRBJ1-4; the D gene is possibly TRBD1 (6 bases). Germline V gene lookup returns CDR1 MNHNS and CDR2 SASEGT. Trimming stripped 7 bases from V and 0 bases from J, with 12 bases between. This CDR3 has 15 amino acids. CDR3 sequence (DNA): TGTGCCAGCACTACACAGGGTACAACTAATGAAAAACTGTTTTTT. It encodes CASTTQGTTNEKLFF.

The V gene is TRBV19, the J gene TRBJ1-1, with a weak D call TRBD1 (5 bases). V was cut by 5 bases and J by 1 base, with 14 bases left in between. From germline, CDR1 is LNHDA and CDR2 SQIVND (reference sequence). This CDR3 is 15 amino acids long. CDR3 loop: CASSVSGASNTEAFF. DNA for the CDR3: TGTGCCAGTAGTGTCAGCGGGGCGTCGAACACTGAAGCTTTCTTT.

This clone is classed as medium-sized. This rearrangement joins TRBV2 to TRBJ1-5; no reliable D call. Looked up from germline, CDR1 is SNHLY and CDR2 is FYNNEI. V was trimmed by 6 bases and J by 3 bases, leaving 9 bases between them. CDR3 length equals 13 residues. DNA of the CDR3: TGTGCCAGCAGGGGTGAAATCAATCAGCCCCAGCATTTT. It encodes CASRGEINQPQHF.

V is TRBV27 and J is TRBJ1-1; tentatively, D is TRBD1 (5 bases). V dropped 4 bases and J dropped 4 bases, with 25 bases sitting between them. Germline lookup yields CDR1 MNHEY and CDR2 SMNVEV (reference sequence). The CDR3 has 18 amino acids. The CDR3 DNA is TGTGCCAGCAGTTCACCGACACGTATACTAACGGGGGTCACTGAAGCTTTCTTT. Amino acids: CASSSPTRILTGVTEAFF.

V usage is TRBV5-4 and J usage is TRBJ1-3; D is perhaps TRBD1 (6 bases). Germline V lookup: CDR1 SGHNT, CDR2 YYREEE (reference sequence). V lost 3 bases and J lost 2, with 18 bases in between. The CDR3 spans 17 residues. The DNA for the CDR3 is TGTGCCAGCAGCTCTTATCGTGACAGGTTGACTGGAAACACCATATATTTT. Its protein product is CASSSYRDRLTGNTIYF.

The CDR3 nucleotides are TGTGCCAGCAGCTTAGAGGCAGACCCATTCGGGAACTACAATGAGCAGTTCTTC. This gives the protein CASSLEADPFGNYNEQFF. V usage is TRBV11-1 and J usage is TRBJ2-1; D may be TRBD2 (5 bases). The CDR3 has 18 amino acids. V lost 1 base and J lost 3, with 19 bases in between. Germline CDR1 SGHAT, CDR2 FQDESV (reference sequence).

This chain connects TRBV4-2 to TRBJ2-5; 8 bases are shared with TRBD2. CDR1 LGHNA and CDR2 YNFKEQ come from the germline V gene. CDR3 size: 16 residues. V lost 0 bases and J lost 0; bases outside the gene matches: 3. The CDR3 DNA reads TGTGCCAGCAGCCAAGACCAGCGGGGGTACCAAGAGACCCAGTACTTC. This sequence encodes CASSQDQRGYQETQYF.

This sequence joins TRBV27 and TRBJ2-7; the D gene is possibly TRBD2 (6 bases). Germline V gene sequence: CDR1 MNHEY, CDR2 SMNVEV (reference sequence). CDR3 length: 11 amino acids. Trimming removed 4 bases at V and 11 bases at J, with 12 bases between. The CDR3 sequence: CASSYGTYKYF. DNA of the CDR3: TGTGCCAGCAGTTACGGGACTTATAAGTACTTC.

The chain combines TRBV4-1 with TRBJ2-1, with D unclear. This CDR3 is built from 12 residues. Germline V gene lookup returns CDR1 MGHRA and CDR2 YSYEKL. The V end was cut by 1 base, the J end by 9 bases, with 7 bases between. CDR3 sequence reads: CASSQVAGEQFF. Written as DNA, the CDR3 is TGCGCCAGCAGCCAAGTAGCAGGTGAGCAGTTCTTC.

The chain recombines TRBV10-2 with TRBJ1-5, with a weak D call TRBD1 (5 bases). V lost 5 bases to trimming and J lost 4 bases, with 12 bases between them. The CDR3 covers 14 residues. From germline, CDR1 is WSHSY and CDR2 SAAADI. The CDR3 loop reads CASSLGRGNQPQHF. CDR3 nucleotide sequence: TGCGCCAGCAGTCTAGGACGGGGGAATCAGCCCCAGCATTTT.

The gene calls are TRBV19 and TRBJ2-2; 9 bases match TRBD1. CDR1 and CDR2 (germline): LNHDA, SQIVND (reference sequence). Trimming cost V 5 bases and J 6 bases; bases outside gene matches: 4. The CDR3 has 14 residues. CDR3 region: CASSETGGAGELFF. CDR3 DNA sequence: TGTGCCAGTAGTGAGACAGGGGGAGCCGGGGAGCTGTTTTTT.

The chain employs TRBV9 and TRBJ2-5; D not resolved. The CDR3 loop spans 13 amino acids. V was clipped by 0 bases and J by 5 bases, with 8 bases between them. Germline V gene data show CDR1 as SGDLS and CDR2 as YYNGEE. As DNA, the CDR3 is TGTGCCAGCAGCGTAGTCGATTGGGAGACCCAGTACTTC. Protein product: CASSVVDWETQYF. Drawing the rest from reference TRBV9 and TRBJ2-5, the complete variable domain is DSGVTQTPKHLITATGQRVTLRCSPRSGDLSVYWYQQSLDQGLQFLIQYYNGEERAKGNILERFSAQQFPDLHSELNLSSLELGDSALYFCASSVVDWETQYFGPGTRLLVL.

The V gene is TRBV11-3, the J gene TRBJ1-1; TRBD1 agrees at 8 bases. Looked up from germline, CDR1 is SGHNT and CDR2 is YENEEA. Trimming removed 2 bases from V and 2 bases from J; junction bases left unmatched: 4. This CDR3 is built from 15 residues. As DNA, the CDR3 is TGTGCCAGCAGCTTAAATACAGGGGGAAACACTGAAGCTTTCTTT. It codes for CASSLNTGGNTEAFF.

V and J are TRBV19 and TRBJ1-5, with 7 positions matching TRBD1. The J segment lost 2 bases and the V segment lost 5 bases, leaving 3 bases of the junction unmatched. The CDR3 runs to 14 residues. Germline CDR1 LNHDA, CDR2 SQIVND (reference sequence). In nucleotides, the CDR3 is TGTGCCAGTAGTGACAGGGTACGCAATCAGCCCCAGCATTTT. Its protein is CASSDRVRNQPQHF.

The rearrangement joins TRBV15 to TRBJ2-7; D is uncertain. The CDR3 spans 19 residues. Trimming took 8 bases from V and 0 from J, leaving 29 bases between them. Germline CDR1 is LNHNV and CDR2 is YYDKDF (reference sequence). CDR3 sequence: CATRLDRAYEVESSYEQYF. CDR3 coding DNA: TGTGCCACCCGATTGGACCGGGCTTACGAAGTTGAGAGCTCCTACGAGCAGTACTTC.

The genes are TRBV19 and TRBJ2-1; D is uncertain. The CDR3 runs 13 residues. Germline assignment: CDR1 LNHDA and CDR2 SQIVND (reference sequence). Trimming stripped 8 bases from V and 13 bases from J, with 21 bases between. Written as DNA, the CDR3 is TGTGCCAGTGGGAACTTCCGGGCCGATTCCCAGTTCTTC. Its protein is CASGNFRADSQFF.

The V and J genes are TRBV7-9 and TRBJ2-2, with TRBD2 matching over 7 bases. The CDR3 is 16 amino acids. With V trimmed by 5 bases and J by 0 bases, 6 bases remained unmatched. CDR1 SEHNR and CDR2 FQNEAQ come from the germline V gene (reference sequence). DNA of the CDR3: TGTGCCAGCAGCCAGAGGGAGGGTCCGAACACCGGGGAGCTGTTTTTT. Encoded protein: CASSQREGPNTGELFF.

J is TRBJ2-2 and V is TRBV5-1, with a tentative D call TRBD2 (5 bases). This CDR3 is 15 amino acids long. V was clipped by 5 bases and J by 4 bases, with 15 bases between them. Germline CDR1 is SGHRS and CDR2 is YFSETQ. The CDR3 bases are TGCGCCAGCAGGACTGGGATGAGCGGCACCGGGGAGCTGTTTTTT. Protein product: CASRTGMSGTGELFF.

The chain employs TRBV7-2 and TRBJ2-5, with 9 bases that match TRBD1. This CDR3 comprises 15 residues. With V trimmed by 2 bases and J by 5 bases, 6 bases remained unmatched. The germline CDR1 and CDR2 sequences are SGHTA and FQGNSA. The CDR3 DNA follows: TGTGCCAGCAGCTTAAGGACAGGGGCGGGGGAGACCCAGTACTTC. It translates to CASSLRTGAGETQYF.

The genes are TRBV28 and TRBJ2-7, with D hard to call. V gave up 10 bases and J gave up 10 bases, with 20 bases separating them. This CDR3 is built from 12 residues. CDR1 MDHEN and CDR2 SYDVKM come from the germline V gene. DNA for the CDR3: TGTGCCACCAACAAACTCCAAAGACTCCAGTACTTC. This codes for CATNKLQRLQYF.